This T cell receptor beta chain was identified in a study of CD8 T cells in ankylosing spondylitis. General observations from the study: Characteristic, it appeared, of ankylosing spondylitis blood was a TCR beta motif of about eight highly homologous variants. Previously reported in reactive arthritis synovial fluid and blood were some of the motif variants.

The CDR3 has 13 residues. V was trimmed by 0 bases and J by 6 bases, leaving 7 bases between them. CDR1 and CDR2 from the germline V gene are SGHDT and YYEEEE. A single record per CDR3 protein comes from TCRdb applying MiXCR to the 5' RACE reads. The repertoire holds approximately 45,000 distinct CDR3 sequences, with roughly 9.6% as singletons. This clonotype has a count of ten or more. Antigen specificity is unknown. V and J are TRBV5-6 and TRBJ2-4; D not resolved. The source of this sequence is a male donor with ankylosing spondylitis or in good health (not recorded which). The sample taken for sequencing was blood, either unsorted or a sorted T cell fraction (not recorded which). The CDR3 DNA follows: TGTGCCAGCAGCTTGGGTCTAGGAAACATTCAGTACTTC. Amino acids: CASSLGLGNIQYF.